A single sample gave rise to the 27 T cell receptor beta chains below, sequenced in a study of molecular identifiers for immune sequencing clone quantification. TCRdb recomputed calls from the PCR reads with MiXCR, one row per CDR3 protein. This sample has under 650,000 distinct CDR3 sequences; about 20% occur once, and the top ten carry around 0.86%. The sample consisted of naive CD8+ T cells from blood, with Jurkat cell RNA spiked in. As to subset: FACS-sorted CD8+CD4-CCR7+CD45RA+ naive T cells. The receptors stem from a human donor in good health. Some libraries in this study had Jurkat cell RNA spiked in.

The chain is built from TRBV5-5 and TRBJ2-2; no clear D. V shed 0 bases and J shed 6 bases, with 9 bases lying between them. This CDR3 has 14 amino acids. The germline CDR1 and CDR2 sequences are SGHKS and YYEKEE (reference sequence). The CDR3 is CASSLEALPGELFF. In nucleotides, the CDR3 is TGTGCCAGCAGCTTGGAGGCCCTCCCCGGGGAGCTGTTTTTT.

The rearrangement uses TRBV30 and TRBJ1-5; a possible D gene is TRBD1 (5 bases). Germline values: CDR1 GTSNPN, CDR2 SVGIG (reference sequence). Trimming pared 0 bases from V and 0 bases from J, leaving 9 bases between. This CDR3 is 15 amino acids long. CDR3 region: CAWSVGGYSNQPQHF. CDR3 nucleotide sequence: TGTGCCTGGAGTGTTGGGGGTTATAGCAATCAGCCCCAGCATTTT.

There are many counts of this clonotype. The V gene is TRBV27, the J gene TRBJ2-3; D unclear. CDR1 is MNHEY, CDR2 SMNVEV, per germline (reference sequence). The CDR3 contains 13 residues. Deletions cut 6 bases from V and 2 bases from J, with 9 bases between. CDR3 in amino acids: CASSFENTDTQYF. The CDR3 bases are TGTGCCAGCAGCTTTGAAAACACAGATACGCAGTATTTT.

Concerning this clonotype: Possible read error: a much larger clone is one base away. The J gene is TRBJ1-1, the V gene TRBV3-1, with unresolved D. Trimming took off 1 base at V and 4 bases at J, with 13 bases between the two ends. The CDR3 extends over 15 amino acids. Germline V gives CDR1 LGHDT, CDR2 YNNKEL (reference sequence). The CDR3 here is CASSQAGAMSTEAFF. Written as DNA, the CDR3 is TGTGCCAGCAGCCAAGCAGGAGCCATGAGCACTGAAGCTTTCTTT.

In the case of this clonotype: It may be a read error: a sequence one base away is much more abundant. The chain recombines TRBV5-1 with TRBJ2-5; the match to TRBD2 covers 8 bases. Germline V gives CDR1 SGHRS, CDR2 YFSETQ. The CDR3 sequence is 14 residues long. The CDR3 region has the DNA TGCGCCAGCAGCCCCACTAGCGGAGAAGAGACCCAGCACTTC. Translation: CASSPTSGEETQHF.

The chain joins TRBV2 to TRBJ2-2, with TRBD2 matching 15 bases. Germline assignment: CDR1 SNHLY and CDR2 FYNNEI. CDR3 length: 20 amino acids. V shed 6 bases and J 6 bases; nucleotides not matched to a gene: 17. The DNA of the CDR3 is TGTGCCAGCAGCTCCCTACCGGGACTAGCGGGAGGCCCATCCGCCGGGGAGCTGTTTTTT. Encoded protein: CASSSLPGLAGGPSAGELFF.

V and J are TRBV20-1 and TRBJ2-1, with D uncertain. This CDR3 spans 14 amino acids. Trimming stripped 0 bases from V and 6 bases from J, with 12 bases between. Germline-derived CDR1 and CDR2 are DFQATT and SNEGSKA (reference sequence). Here the CDR3 DNA reads TGCAGTGCTAGAGATGGAACTATATTCAATGAGCAGTTCTTC. It translates to CSARDGTIFNEQFF.

For this clonotype: One base away lies a much larger clone, so this may be a sequencing read error. The chain uses TRBV19 and TRBJ2-5; a weak D match, TRBD1 (6 bases). Germline V gives CDR1 LNHDA, CDR2 SQIVND (reference sequence). This CDR3 spans 13 amino acids. Trimming took 8 bases from V and 3 from J, leaving 13 bases between them. The CDR3 bases are TGTGCCAGTCCGGATTCAGGGGAAGAGACCCAGTACTTC. Protein sequence: CASPDSGEETQYF.

This rearrangement joins TRBV6-2 or TRBV6-3 to TRBJ2-2, with 12 bases aligning to TRBD1. The V gene's germline CDR1 is MNHEY and CDR2 SVGEGT. V was clipped by 4 bases and J by 5 bases; unmatched bases: 11. This CDR3 contains 18 residues. CDR3 bases: TGTGCCAGCAGTTTCTCCGGGACAGGGGGCAAAGAGACCGGGGAGCTGTTTTTT. Translation gives CASSFSGTGGKETGELFF.

The sample holds a few counts of this clonotype. Without the conserved terminal phenylalanine or tryptophan, this CDR3 likely stems from a read error. The rearrangement uses TRBV5-1 and TRBJ2-5; 8 nucleotides agree with TRBD2. CDR3 size: 14 residues. Germline CDR1 and CDR2: SGHRS and YFSETQ. Trimming took 1 base from V and 3 from J; bases not matched to a gene: 2. The CDR3 bases are TGCGCCAGCAGCTTGTTACTAGCGGAAGAGACCCAGTACCTC. It translates to CASSLLLAEETQYL.

This clonotype was recorded many times. The chain uses TRBV27 and TRBJ2-7; 9 bases match TRBD1. This CDR3 has 13 residues. Trimming at V came to 5 bases and at J to 6 bases, leaving 5 bases not matched to a gene. CDR1 MNHEY and CDR2 SMNVEV come from the germline V gene (reference sequence). CDR3 region: CASSRQGVSEQYF. Here the CDR3 DNA reads TGTGCCAGCAGTCGACAGGGGGTTAGCGAGCAGTACTTC.

This clonotype was counted between two and nine times. This rearrangement joins TRBV6-7 to TRBJ2-6; possible D gene TRBD1, 8 bases. TRBV6-7 is flagged as an ORF with uncertain function. The V and J ends lost 2 bases and 3 bases respectively, with 14 bases between them. The CDR3 is 17 residues long. The CDR3 DNA sequence: TGTGCCAGCAGTTACGGGGGGGGACAGGATGGGGCCAACGTCCTGACTTTC. Its translation is CASSYGGGQDGANVLTF.

Ten or more counts support this clonotype. The V call is TRBV19, the J call TRBJ2-7, with 10 bases lining up with TRBD2. CDR3 size: 15 residues. Trimming removed 5 bases from V and 2 bases from J; junction bases left unmatched: 6. Germline lookup yields CDR1 LNHDA and CDR2 SQIVND (reference sequence). Here the CDR3 reads CASSLGLASTYEQYF. CDR3 nucleotides: TGTGCCAGTAGTCTGGGACTAGCGTCGACCTACGAGCAGTACTTC.

This clonotype has a count of ten or more. The V call is TRBV5-1, the J call TRBJ2-5; tentatively, D is TRBD1 (5 bases). Germline V CDR1 and CDR2: SGHRS, YFSETQ. V was shortened by 0 bases and J by 2 bases, with 11 bases between the two germline ends. The CDR3 sequence is 15 residues long. CDR3 DNA: TGCGCCAGCAGCTTGGGAGCAGGGTTTCAAGAGACCCAGTACTTC. This translates into CASSLGAGFQETQYF. Supplemented by reference TRBV5-1 and TRBJ2-5, the full variable domain reads KAGVTQTPRYLIKTRGQQVTLSCSPISGHRSVSWYQQTPGQGLQFLFEYFSETQRNKGNFPGRFSGRQFSNSRSEMNVSTLELGDSALYLCASSLGAGFQETQYFGPGTRLLVL.

This clonotype was counted many times. V usage is TRBV6-5 and J usage is TRBJ2-3, with 9 bases identical to TRBD1. Germline trimming cut 5 bases from V and 4 bases from J; bases unmatched to any gene: 16. In germline, CDR1 is MNHEY, CDR2 SVGAGI. There are 18 residues in the CDR3. For the CDR3, the DNA is TGTGCCAGCAGTGACGGGACAGGGATGATGAGGGACCCAGATACGCAGTATTTT. Encoded protein: CASSDGTGMMRDPDTQYF.

This clonotype was detected many times. V gene TRBV20-1 combines with J gene TRBJ2-7; 9 bases agree with TRBD1. The CDR3 runs 15 residues. Trimming cost V 1 base and J 2 bases; bases outside gene matches: 6. Per germline, CDR1 DFQATT and CDR2 SNEGSKA (reference sequence). The CDR3 is CSARGLDRGTYEQYF. The CDR3 DNA follows: TGCAGTGCTAGAGGGCTCGACAGGGGGACCTACGAGCAGTACTTC.

Ten or more counts support this clonotype. The chain is built from TRBV7-9 and TRBJ1-5; TRBD1 matches at 9 bases. The CDR3 consists of 17 residues. V lost 6 bases to trimming and J lost 0 bases; unmatched junction nucleotides: 9. Germline V CDR1 and CDR2: SEHNR, FQNEAQ (reference sequence). The CDR3: CASSNAGTGYSNQPQHF. The CDR3, as DNA: TGTGCCAGCAGTAACGCCGGGACAGGGTATAGCAATCAGCCCCAGCATTTT.

As regards this clonotype: A much larger clone lies one base from this, so it may be a read error. CDR3 protein: CAHGPWNTGELFF. DNA of the CDR3: TGTGCACACGGGCCGTGGAACACCGGGGAGCTGTTTTTT. The chain joins TRBV6-6 to TRBJ2-2; the D is unclear. The CDR3 consists of 13 residues. CDR1 and CDR2 from the germline V gene are MNHNY and SVGAGI (reference sequence).

With respect to this clonotype: A single base separates this from a much larger clone, so it may be a read error. No conserved phenylalanine or tryptophan is present at the end of the CDR3, so a read error is the likely explanation. This rearrangement joins TRBV14 to TRBJ2-7, with D possibly TRBD2 on 5 matching bases. CDR1 is SGHDN and CDR2 is FVKESK in the germline V gene. This CDR3 spans 16 amino acids. Trimming stripped 0 bases from V and 7 bases from J, with 19 bases between. The CDR3 DNA reads as TGTGCCAGCAGCCAAGATGAGGCTAGCTTCGCGTTTGAGCAGTACCTC. Its protein is CASSQDEASFAFEQYL.

This chain links TRBV29-1 with TRBJ2-7, with D tentatively TRBD2 (6 bases). Germline-derived CDR1 and CDR2 are SQVTM and ANQGSEA. V dropped 0 bases and J dropped 5 bases, with 11 bases sitting between them. The CDR3 totals 13 residues. In nucleotides, the CDR3 is TGCAGCGTTGAAGATCGGAGGGAGAACGAGCAGTACTTC. Residues: CSVEDRRENEQYF.

For this clonotype: This CDR3 fails to terminate in the conserved phenylalanine or tryptophan, so it likely reflects a read error. The gene calls are TRBV13 and TRBJ2-2, with unresolved D. CDR1 and CDR2 (germline): PRHDT, FYEKMQ (reference sequence). Trimming left V 2 bases short and J 0 bases short, with 1 base between. This CDR3 comprises 13 residues. The CDR3 loop is CASSLSNTGELFL. The DNA of the CDR3 is TGTGCCAGCAGCTTATCGAACACCGGGGAGCTGTTTCTT.

Many counts were recorded for this clonotype. V and J are TRBV2 and TRBJ1-2; D uncertain. V was shortened by 3 bases and J by 0 bases, with 8 bases between the two germline ends. The germline V gene encodes CDR1 SNHLY and CDR2 FYNNEI. The CDR3 is 14 amino acids. CDR3 sequence reads: CASSDRNANYGYTF. CDR3 bases: TGTGCCAGCAGTGACAGAAACGCTAACTATGGCTACACCTTC.

CDR3 residues: CASSVEPSHGADTQYF. CDR3 DNA sequence: TGTGCCAGCAGTGTTGAACCATCTCACGGCGCAGATACGCAGTATTTT. The gene calls are TRBV6-1 and TRBJ2-3; D unclear. With 4 bases removed from V and 4 bases from J, the gap between germline ends came to 18 bases. The CDR3 spans 16 residues. Germline V CDR1 and CDR2: MNHNS, SASEGT.

Details on this clonotype: This may be a read error: a much more frequent sequence differs by one nucleotide. The V gene is TRBV7-2, the J gene TRBJ1-5; 7 bases are shared with TRBD1. The CDR3 runs to 15 residues. Germline CDR1 and CDR2: SGHTA and FQGNSA. The CDR3 DNA sequence: TGTGCCTGCAGCTTCAGTAGGGGGCTGAGTCAGCCCCAGCATTTT. This encodes CACSFSRGLSQPQHF.

This clonotype appeared a few times. This chain links TRBV9 with TRBJ2-3; 11 nucleotides match TRBD2. Germline lookup yields CDR1 SGDLS and CDR2 YYNGEE. The CDR3 totals 16 residues. The V gene end was trimmed by 4 bases and the J gene end by 4 bases; junction bases not matched to a gene: 8. CDR3 in DNA: TGTGCCAGCAGCATATATAGCGGGGGGGGGGCAGATACGCAGTATTTT. Its protein is CASSIYSGGGADTQYF. The whole variable domain, remainder taken from reference TRBV9 and TRBJ2-3, is DSGVTQTPKHLITATGQRVTLRCSPRSGDLSVYWYQQSLDQGLQFLIQYYNGEERAKGNILERFSAQQFPDLHSELNLSSLELGDSALYFCASSIYSGGGADTQYFGPGTRLTVL.

The sample holds many counts of this clonotype. The chain employs TRBV12-3 or TRBV12-4 and TRBJ2-5; TRBD2 might be the D (6 bases). The CDR3 totals 16 residues. The V end lost 2 bases, the J end lost 1 base, and 14 bases lay between the germline ends. This chain's CDR3 is CASSLRGVAAQETQYF. CDR3 DNA sequence: TGTGCCAGCAGTTTACGGGGAGTAGCGGCCCAAGAGACCCAGTACTTC.

There are many counts of this clonotype. This chain uses TRBV10-2 with TRBJ2-3, with TRBD1 as a possible D gene (5 bases). V was trimmed by 0 bases and J by 11 bases, leaving 18 bases between them. CDR1 and CDR2 from the germline V gene are WSHSY and SAAADI. There are 15 residues in the CDR3. The CDR3 DNA follows: TGCGCCAGCAGTGAGTCGACGGTTGGGGCCTCGAGGCAGTATTTT. Amino acids: CASSESTVGASRQYF.